A single sample gave rise to the 7 T cell receptor beta chains below, sequenced in a study of OX40 agonist ivuxolimab in advanced cancers. Clones were read by immunoSEQ multiplex PCR, and TCRdb kept only the in-frame ones, dropping some. The sample records some 70,000 clones, about nine tenths being singletons. The sample here was CD4+ or CD8+ T cells sorted from blood, taken in a trial of the OX40 agonist ivuxolimab. Receptor source: an adult with an advanced solid tumor such as melanoma, head and neck, liver or kidney cancer.

This chain links TRBV6-6 with TRBJ2-5; the match to TRBD2 covers 10 bases. This CDR3 is 15 amino acids long. The germline V gene encodes CDR1 MNHNY and CDR2 SVGAGI (reference sequence). Trimming at V came to 6 bases and at J to 2 bases, leaving 6 bases not matched to a gene. Written as DNA, the CDR3 is TGTGCCAGCAGCCCTCAGCGGGGGGGACAAGAGACCCAGTACTTC. This gives the protein CASSPQRGGQETQYF.

As DNA, the CDR3 is TGTGCCAGTAGTGGGGGGACAGTACTTAGCAATCAGCCCCAGCATTTT. Its translation is CASSGGTVLSNQPQHF. The genes are TRBV19 and TRBJ1-5, with 7 bases that match TRBD1. Trimming cost V 5 bases and J 0 bases; bases outside gene matches: 7. Germline assignment: CDR1 LNHDA and CDR2 SQIVND (reference sequence). CDR3 length equals 16 residues. Drawing the rest from reference TRBV19 and TRBJ1-5, the complete variable domain is DGGITQSPKYLFRKEGQNVTLSCEQNLNHDAMYWYRQDPGQGLRLIYYSQIVNDFQKGDIAEGYSVSREKKESFPLTVTSAQKNPTAFYLCASSGGTVLSNQPQHFGDGTRLSIL.

The J gene is TRBJ1-2, the V gene TRBV7-2; the D is unclear. V lost 0 bases and J lost 6, with 5 bases in between. Germline loops: CDR1 SGHTA, CDR2 FQGNSA. The CDR3 consists of 12 residues. The CDR3 protein is CASSLARDGYTF. DNA for the CDR3: TGTGCCAGCAGCTTAGCACGTGATGGCTACACCTTC.

The genes are TRBV15 and TRBJ1-5; possibly TRBD1 for D (6 bases). There are 15 residues in the CDR3. V lost 0 bases, J lost 6 bases, and 12 bases lay in between. Germline V gene sequence: CDR1 LNHNV, CDR2 YYDKDF (reference sequence). Here the CDR3 DNA reads TGTGCCACCAGCAGAGAGACCCTCAGGGGTCAGCCCCAGCATTTT. This translates into CATSRETLRGQPQHF.

The rearrangement joins TRBV2 to TRBJ1-2, with TRBD1 matching 7 bases. From germline, CDR1 is SNHLY and CDR2 FYNNEI. V lost 2 bases and J lost 8; bases outside the gene matches: 8. The CDR3 consists of 14 residues. The CDR3 protein is CASSESRQGGGYTF. CDR3 sequence (DNA): TGTGCCAGCAGTGAATCGAGACAGGGCGGCGGCTACACCTTC.

The chain links TRBV5-7 to TRBJ1-5; 10 bases line up with TRBD1. TRBV5-7 is an ORF, with its function uncertain. V shed 2 bases, J shed 2 bases, and the junction held 1 base outside the gene matches. The CDR3 consists of 15 residues. The CDR3 DNA sequence: TGTGCCAGCAGCTTAGGACAGGGGGGCAATCAGCCCCAGCATTTT. As protein: CASSLGQGGNQPQHF.

This chain links TRBV7-3 with TRBJ2-1; the D gene is possibly TRBD2 (7 bases). Between the trimmed V and J ends, which lost 5 bases and 6 bases, there was a span of 14 bases. This CDR3 region has 14 residues. The germline gives CDR1 SGHTA, CDR2 FQGTGA. The DNA of the CDR3 is TGTGCCAGCAGCACTCGGGGGGCCAGCAATGAGCAGTTCTTC. Translation: CASSTRGASNEQFF.